A single TCR beta chain is shown here with its context. The antigen remains undetermined. The entry originates in a study of cytomegalovirus exposure and HLA in healthy donors. Findings and limits, study-wide: High specificity and sensitivity for cytomegalovirus status were reported for the classifier. Listed as cytomegalovirus-associated were about 160 TCR beta chains. Common viral pathogens seemed, in a later analysis, to connect with several of the most significant clusters.

PCR primers comprised 60 Vbeta and 13 Jbeta primers. Clones were read by immunoSEQ multiplex PCR, and TCRdb kept only the in-frame ones, dropping some. Seen here are around 85,000 clones, 80% observed once, and the top ten hold less than 9.5%. This CDR3 has 13 amino acids. The germline V gene encodes CDR1 MNHEY and CDR2 SMNVEV (reference sequence). V was pared by 1 base and J by 7 bases, with 8 bases between. The chain carries TRBV27 and TRBJ1-5, with TRBD1 as a possible D gene (5 bases). The sequence was obtained from a man aged 25 to 45 in good health and CMV-seronegative. The sample taken for sequencing was PBMCs. CDR3 in DNA: TGTGCCAGCAGTTTATTCCAGGGCCAGCCCCAGCATTTT. It is translated as CASSLFQGQPQHF.